Shown below are 26 T cell receptor beta chains from a single sample sequenced in a study of CD8 T cells in Susac syndrome. An amount of RNA that ranged from roughly 0.5 to 1 ug was reverse transcribed with random hexamers. Using its own MiXCR run on the immunoSEQ multiplex PCR reads, TCRdb lists one record per CDR3 protein. The table records tens of thousands of distinct CDR3 sequences, 90% to 95% of them present only once. The specimen sequenced was CD4+ T cells from PBMCs. The receptors were sampled from a human donor with Susac syndrome.

The chain links TRBV5-6 to TRBJ2-5; D may correspond to TRBD1 or TRBD2 (5 bases each). The CDR3 loop spans 14 amino acids. V was shortened by 2 bases and J by 5 bases, with 13 bases between the two germline ends. Germline assignment: CDR1 SGHDT and CDR2 YYEEEE. The CDR3 sequence is CASSLAGTQETQYF. CDR3 bases: TGTGCCAGCAGCTTAGCAGGGACCCAGGAGACCCAGTACTTC.

This sequence joins TRBV18 and TRBJ2-7; no clear D. This CDR3 contains 14 residues. Germline CDR1 KGHSH, CDR2 LQKENI. Trimming pared 6 bases from V and 3 bases from J, leaving 15 bases between. As DNA, the CDR3 is TGTGCCAGCTCTAAAGGAAAAGGAAACTACGAGCAGTACTTC. The encoded protein is CASSKGKGNYEQYF.

The rearrangement uses TRBV28 and TRBJ2-5, with D possibly being TRBD1 (6 bases). Trimming cost V 4 bases and J 2 bases, with 11 bases left between them. The CDR3 is 14 amino acids. Germline V gene lookup returns CDR1 MDHEN and CDR2 SYDVKM. The CDR3 DNA reads as TGTGCCAGCAGTTCGCTCAGGGGACAAGAGACCCAGTACTTC. Amino acid sequence: CASSSLRGQETQYF. Looking up the rest from reference TRBV28 and TRBJ2-5 gives the full variable domain: DVKVTQSSRYLVKRTGEKVFLECVQDMDHENMFWYRQDPGLGLRLIYFSYDVKMKEKGDIPEGYSVSREKKERFSLILESASTNQTSMYLCASSSLRGQETQYFGPGTRLLVL.

V and J are TRBV19 and TRBJ1-5; TRBD1 aligns across 10 bases. The CDR3 is made up of 17 amino acids. Germline loops: CDR1 LNHDA, CDR2 SQIVND (reference sequence). V lost 4 bases, J lost 1 base, and 7 bases stayed unmatched. The CDR3 coding sequence is TGTGCCAGTAGTAGGAGGGGGACAGGGGAGAGCAATCAGCCCCAGCATTTT. It yields the protein CASSRRGTGESNQPQHF.

J is TRBJ2-7 and V is TRBV29-1; the D is unclear. The CDR3 loop spans 14 amino acids. Trimming shortened V by 1 base and J by 5 bases, and 15 bases separated the two germline ends. CDR1 and CDR2 (germline): SQVTM, ANQGSEA. DNA for the CDR3: TGCAGCGTTGAAGTTGATATAGGGTCCAACGAGCAGTACTTC. Amino acid sequence: CSVEVDIGSNEQYF.

The chain employs TRBV30 and TRBJ1-2, with D possibly being TRBD1 (5 bases). Between the trimmed V and J ends, which lost 4 bases and 4 bases, there was a span of 10 bases. CDR1 GTSNPN and CDR2 SVGIG come from the germline V gene (reference sequence). The CDR3 sequence is 12 residues long. The CDR3 DNA sequence: TGTGCCTGGAATGGGGGAACCTATGGCTACACCTTC. Its protein product is CAWNGGTYGYTF.

This chain joins TRBV2 and TRBJ2-3; D not resolved. V was shortened by 4 bases and J by 2 bases, with 4 bases between the two germline ends. Germline CDR1 SNHLY, CDR2 FYNNEI. This CDR3 comprises 12 residues. The CDR3 nucleotides read TGTGCCAGCAGTGGCGACACAGATACGCAGTATTTT. This translates into CASSGDTDTQYF.

The chain has TRBV7-8 and TRBJ2-3; 11 bases align to TRBD2. CDR3 length equals 17 residues. CDR1 SGHVS and CDR2 FQNEAQ come from the germline V gene. Trimming removed 3 bases from V and 0 bases from J; junction bases left unmatched: 5. CDR3 residues: CASSLLRLAGSTDTQYF. The CDR3 coding sequence is TGTGCCAGCAGCTTGCTTCGACTAGCGGGGAGCACAGATACGCAGTATTTT.

DNA for the CDR3: TGTGCCAGTAGCCGGAACATTCAGTACTTC. Translating it yields CASSRNIQYF. The gene calls are TRBV19 and TRBJ2-4, with D unclear. CDR1 LNHDA and CDR2 SQIVND come from the germline V gene (reference sequence). Between the trimmed V and J ends, which lost 6 bases and 7 bases, there was a span of 4 bases. CDR3 length: 10 amino acids.

This clonotype has only one observation. The chain is built from TRBV28 and TRBJ2-7, with D possibly being TRBD1 (7 bases). The germline CDR1 and CDR2 sequences are MDHEN and SYDVKM. The CDR3 contains 14 residues. Trimming took off 5 bases at V and 2 bases at J, with 13 bases between the two ends. The CDR3 nucleotides are TGTGCCAGCAGTGGGGGGACAGAGACCTACGAGCAGTACTTC. It codes for CASSGGTETYEQYF. The full variable domain, in which reference TRBV28 and TRBJ2-7 provide the parts outside the CDR3, is DVKVTQSSRYLVKRTGEKVFLECVQDMDHENMFWYRQDPGLGLRLIYFSYDVKMKEKGDIPEGYSVSREKKERFSLILESASTNQTSMYLCASSGGTETYEQYFGPGTRLTVT.

This clonotype appeared a few times. The gene calls are TRBV19 and TRBJ2-7; no firm D call. The CDR3 runs to 13 residues. V was cut by 5 bases and J by 1 base, with 9 bases left in between. Germline-derived CDR1 and CDR2 are LNHDA and SQIVND (reference sequence). The CDR3, as DNA: TGTGCCAGTAGTCACGGTCGGTCCTACGAGCAGTACTTC. Amino acid sequence: CASSHGRSYEQYF.

The chain uses TRBV15 and TRBJ1-1, with D possibly matching TRBD1 (6 bases). Germline V gene sequence: CDR1 LNHNV, CDR2 YYDKDF (reference sequence). The CDR3 has 18 amino acids. V shed 6 bases and J shed 2 bases, with 25 bases lying between them. The CDR3 here is CATRRDTLYWGDNTEAFF. CDR3 DNA sequence: TGTGCCACCAGAAGGGACACTTTGTATTGGGGTGATAACACTGAAGCTTTCTTT.

The V call is TRBV7-9, the J call TRBJ2-1; 10 nucleotides line up with TRBD1. Germline CDR1 SEHNR, CDR2 FQNEAQ (reference sequence). J lost 5 bases, V lost 3 bases, and 4 bases had no gene match. The CDR3 runs to 15 residues. CDR3 nucleotide sequence: TGTGCCAGCAGCTTCCGGGACAGGGGTAACAATGAGCAGTTCTTC. Its protein is CASSFRDRGNNEQFF.

This CDR3 reads CASTTGLVPYEQYF. The CDR3 DNA reads as TGTGCCAGCACTACTGGACTAGTCCCCTACGAGCAGTACTTC. V gene TRBV12-3 or TRBV12-4 combines with J gene TRBJ2-7, with 7 bases matching TRBD2. V was pared by 7 bases and J by 2 bases, with 8 bases of the junction left unmatched. The CDR3 has 14 amino acids.

The gene calls are TRBV30 and TRBJ1-5; D gene unclear. The CDR3 length is 13 residues. Germline assignment: CDR1 GTSNPN and CDR2 SVGIG (reference sequence). V lost 0 bases, J lost 6 bases, and 9 bases lay in between. CDR3: CAWSVKGFQPQHF. DNA of the CDR3: TGTGCCTGGAGTGTGAAGGGATTTCAGCCCCAGCATTTT.

The V call is TRBV20-1, the J call TRBJ1-1, with 8 bases lining up with TRBD1. The CDR3 totals 13 residues. The ends lost 6 bases at V and 3 bases at J; junction bases unmatched: 6. The germline V gene has CDR1 DFQATT and CDR2 SNEGSKA (reference sequence). The CDR3 reads CSAGTGPHTEAFF. In DNA form, the CDR3 reads TGCAGTGCCGGGACAGGCCCCCACACTGAAGCTTTCTTT.

The gene calls are TRBV6-5 and TRBJ2-6; 9 positions agree with TRBD1. The germline gives CDR1 MNHEY, CDR2 SVGAGI. V lost 0 bases, J lost 0 bases, and 9 bases stayed unmatched. The length of the CDR3 is 20 residues. CDR3 nucleotide sequence: TGTGCCAGCAGTTACTCGTCTGGCGGGACAGGGTCCTCTGGGGCCAACGTCCTGACTTTC. Protein sequence: CASSYSSGGTGSSGANVLTF.

This chain connects TRBV19 to TRBJ2-3; D gene unclear. V lost 10 bases and J lost 7, with 12 bases in between. The V gene's germline CDR1 is LNHDA and CDR2 SQIVND (reference sequence). The CDR3 has 11 residues. The CDR3 region is CATTDRHTQYF. CDR3 DNA: TGTGCCACCACGGACCGTCATACGCAGTATTTT.

The V and J genes are TRBV29-1 and TRBJ2-7, with D perhaps matching TRBD1 (6 bases). Looked up from germline, CDR1 is SQVTM and CDR2 is ANQGSEA. The V end lost 5 bases, the J end lost 2 bases, and 10 bases lay between the germline ends. The CDR3 loop spans 12 amino acids. The CDR3 DNA sequence: TGCAGCGTTCAGGCAGGGGCCTACGAGCAGTACTTC. It is translated as CSVQAGAYEQYF.

CDR3 residues: CAWTSSGLPWPQHF. CDR3 DNA sequence: TGTGCCTGGACCTCCTCGGGGCTTCCATGGCCCCAGCATTTT. The rearrangement joins TRBV30 to TRBJ1-5, with D possibly matching TRBD1 (5 bases). V dropped 4 bases and J dropped 9 bases, with 19 bases sitting between them. The CDR3 has 14 residues. The germline V gene has CDR1 GTSNPN and CDR2 SVGIG (reference sequence).

CDR3 bases: TGTGCCAGCAGCCCGACAGGGACGCAAGGCTACACCTTC. It codes for CASSPTGTQGYTF. The gene calls are TRBV12-3 or TRBV12-4 and TRBJ1-2; 7 nucleotides align to TRBD1. This CDR3 is 13 amino acids long. The J segment lost 8 bases and the V segment lost 6 bases, leaving 9 bases of the junction unmatched.

This sequence joins TRBV6-5 and TRBJ1-1, with a possible D match to TRBD1 (5 bases). The CDR3 contains 14 residues. The germline gives CDR1 MNHEY, CDR2 SVGAGI. Trimming removed 6 bases at V and 1 base at J, with 12 bases between. The CDR3 DNA is TGTGCCAGCAGGAAGGACAATGAGAACACTGAAGCTTTCTTT. This codes for CASRKDNENTEAFF.

V usage is TRBV9 and J usage is TRBJ1-1; D unresolved. Germline-derived CDR1 and CDR2 are SGDLS and YYNGEE. V was clipped by 4 bases and J by 0 bases, with 16 bases between them. The CDR3 covers 16 residues. Written as DNA, the CDR3 is TGTGCCAGCAGCCCTAATGTTAGAACATTGAACACTGAAGCTTTCTTT. Its translation: CASSPNVRTLNTEAFF.

The rearrangement links TRBV30 to TRBJ2-4; perhaps TRBD1 as D (6 bases). This CDR3 spans 14 amino acids. Germline CDR1 GTSNPN, CDR2 SVGIG (reference sequence). Trimming removed 0 bases from V and 5 bases from J, with 11 bases in between. The CDR3 reads CAWSVFAGENIQYF. The CDR3 bases are TGTGCCTGGAGTGTATTCGCAGGGGAAAACATTCAGTACTTC.

This chain joins TRBV4-1 and TRBJ1-1; D gene unclear. V gave up 0 bases and J gave up 0 bases, with 11 bases separating them. Germline CDR1 and CDR2: MGHRA and YSYEKL. CDR3 length equals 16 residues. CDR3 DNA sequence: TGCGCCAGCAGCCAAGAGACTAACACTTTGAACACTGAAGCTTTCTTT. It translates to CASSQETNTLNTEAFF.

This chain connects TRBV20-1 to TRBJ2-1; 10 bases align to TRBD2. V lost 7 bases and J lost 6; bases outside the gene matches: 3. The CDR3 has 12 amino acids. The V gene's germline CDR1 is DFQATT and CDR2 SNEGSKA (reference sequence). Here the CDR3 reads CSGLAGANEQFF. The CDR3 nucleotides are TGCAGTGGGCTAGCGGGGGCCAATGAGCAGTTCTTC.